This TCR beta chain stems from a study of cytomegalovirus exposure and HLA in healthy donors. Broader study findings: With later analysis, a missense DCLRE1C variant became linked to TCR beta V- and J-gene trimming. In a later analysis, more than 15,000 TCR beta sequences were associated with HLA alleles at 0.05 false discovery rate.

The PCR used 60 Vbeta and 13 Jbeta primers. Produced via immunoSEQ multiplex PCR; TCRdb's table is partial and in-frame only. The table records 100,000 to 150,000 clones, roughly four fifths of them present only once. A note on this clone: Its antigen is not identified.

This CDR3 is built from 15 residues. J was trimmed by 3 bases and V by 5 bases; bases with no gene match: 6. Germline V gene sequence: CDR1 SGHTA, CDR2 FQGNSA. The sequence derives from a male donor in good health and CMV-seronegative. The sequenced sample was PBMCs. This chain connects TRBV7-2 to TRBJ1-4; 7 nucleotides agree with TRBD1. DNA of the CDR3: TGTGCCAGCAGCCCCAAGGGGGCAGCTAATGAAAAACTGTTTTTT. This gives the protein CASSPKGAANEKLFF.